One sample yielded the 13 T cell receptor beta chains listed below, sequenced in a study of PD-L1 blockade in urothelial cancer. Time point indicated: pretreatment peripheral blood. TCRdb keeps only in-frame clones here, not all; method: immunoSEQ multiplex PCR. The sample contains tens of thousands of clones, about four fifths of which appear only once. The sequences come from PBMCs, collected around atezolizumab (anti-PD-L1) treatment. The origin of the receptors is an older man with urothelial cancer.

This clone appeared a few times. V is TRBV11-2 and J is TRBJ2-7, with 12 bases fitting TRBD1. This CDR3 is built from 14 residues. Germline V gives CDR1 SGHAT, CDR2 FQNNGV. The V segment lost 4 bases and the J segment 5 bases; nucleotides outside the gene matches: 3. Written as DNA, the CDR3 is TGTGCCAGCAGCTCCGGGACAGGGGGCAACGAGCAGTACTTC. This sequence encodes CASSSGTGGNEQYF. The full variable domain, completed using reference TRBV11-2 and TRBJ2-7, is EAGVAQSPRYKIIEKRQSVAFWCNPISGHATLYWYQQILGQGPKLLIQFQNNGVVDDSQLPKDRFSAERLKGVDSTLKIQPAKLEDSAVYLCASSSGTGGNEQYFGPGTRLTVT.

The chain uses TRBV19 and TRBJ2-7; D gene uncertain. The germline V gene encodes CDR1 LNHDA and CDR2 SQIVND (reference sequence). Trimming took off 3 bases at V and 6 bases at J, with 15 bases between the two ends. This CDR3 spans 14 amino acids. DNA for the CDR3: TGTGCCAGTAGTATCCCCCTTACGGGTTCCGAGCAGTACTTC. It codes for CASSIPLTGSEQYF.

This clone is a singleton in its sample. For the CDR3, the DNA is TGTGCCAGCAGCCGACACAGTATAAACTACGAGCAGTACTTC. Translation: CASSRHSINYEQYF. This chain links TRBV27 with TRBJ2-7, with D unclear. Germline CDR1 reads MNHEY; CDR2 reads SMNVEV (reference sequence). The CDR3 is made up of 14 amino acids. Trimming removed 6 bases from V and 3 bases from J, with 15 bases in between.

DNA for the CDR3: TGTGCCAGCAGCTTCGCTAGCGGGGGGTTGGGGGAGACCCAGTACTTC. Its translation: CASSFASGGLGETQYF. V is TRBV11-2 and J is TRBJ2-5, with 11 bases fitting TRBD2. Germline CDR1 SGHAT, CDR2 FQNNGV. J gave up 5 bases and V 3 bases, and 8 bases lay outside the gene matches. The CDR3 totals 16 residues.

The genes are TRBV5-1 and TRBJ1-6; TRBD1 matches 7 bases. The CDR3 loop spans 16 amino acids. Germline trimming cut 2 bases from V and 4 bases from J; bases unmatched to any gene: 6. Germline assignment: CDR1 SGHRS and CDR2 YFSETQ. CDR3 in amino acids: CASSFGATGYNSPLHF. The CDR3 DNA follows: TGCGCCAGCAGCTTTGGAGCGACAGGGTATAATTCACCCCTCCACTTT. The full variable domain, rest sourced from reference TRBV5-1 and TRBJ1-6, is KAGVTQTPRYLIKTRGQQVTLSCSPISGHRSVSWYQQTPGQGLQFLFEYFSETQRNKGNFPGRFSGRQFSNSRSEMNVSTLELGDSALYLCASSFGATGYNSPLHFGNGTRLTVT.

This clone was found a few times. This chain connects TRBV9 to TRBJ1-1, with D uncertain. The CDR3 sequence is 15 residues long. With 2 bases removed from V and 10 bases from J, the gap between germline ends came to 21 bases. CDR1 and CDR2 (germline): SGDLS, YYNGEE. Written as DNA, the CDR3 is TGTGCCAGCAGCGTTGGCCTCCGGGCCTCCGCGGGAGCTTTCTTT. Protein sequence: CASSVGLRASAGAFF.

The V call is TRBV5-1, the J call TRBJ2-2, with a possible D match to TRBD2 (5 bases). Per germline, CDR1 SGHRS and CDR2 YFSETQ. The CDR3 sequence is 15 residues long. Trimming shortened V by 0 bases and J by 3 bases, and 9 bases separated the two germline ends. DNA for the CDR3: TGCGCCAGCAGCTTGGGGACTTATGACACCGGGGAGCTGTTTTTT. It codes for CASSLGTYDTGELFF.

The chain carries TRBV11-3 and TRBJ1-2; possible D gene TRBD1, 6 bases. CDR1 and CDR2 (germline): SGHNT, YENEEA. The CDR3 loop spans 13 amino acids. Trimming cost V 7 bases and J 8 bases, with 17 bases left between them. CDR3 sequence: CASTGQKIYGYTF. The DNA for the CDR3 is TGTGCCAGCACAGGACAGAAAATCTACGGCTACACCTTC.

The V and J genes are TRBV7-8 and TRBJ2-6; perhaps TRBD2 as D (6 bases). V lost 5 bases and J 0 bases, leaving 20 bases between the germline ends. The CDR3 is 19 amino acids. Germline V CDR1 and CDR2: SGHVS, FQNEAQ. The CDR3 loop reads CASSRSRLAIISGANVLTF. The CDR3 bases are TGTGCCAGCAGCCGAAGCCGGCTAGCGATCATCTCTGGGGCCAACGTCCTGACTTTC.

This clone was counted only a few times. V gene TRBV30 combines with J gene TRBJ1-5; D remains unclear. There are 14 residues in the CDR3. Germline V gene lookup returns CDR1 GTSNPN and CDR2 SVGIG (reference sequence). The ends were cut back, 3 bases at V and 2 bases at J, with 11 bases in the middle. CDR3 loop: CAWSPGEGNQPQHF. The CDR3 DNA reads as TGTGCCTGGAGCCCCGGGGAGGGCAATCAGCCCCAGCATTTT. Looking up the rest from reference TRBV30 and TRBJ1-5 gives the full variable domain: SQTIHQWPATLVQPVGSPLSLECTVEGTSNPNLYWYRQAAGRGLQLLFYSVGIGQISSEVPQNLSASRPQDRQFILSSKKLLLSDSGFYLCAWSPGEGNQPQHFGDGTRLSIL.

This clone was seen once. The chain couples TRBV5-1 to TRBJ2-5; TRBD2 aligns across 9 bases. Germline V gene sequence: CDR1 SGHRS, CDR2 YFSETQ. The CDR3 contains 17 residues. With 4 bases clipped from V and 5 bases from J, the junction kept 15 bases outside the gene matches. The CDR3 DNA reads TGCGCCAGCAGCCCTATGACGAGTAGCGGGGGACGGGAGACCCAGTACTTC. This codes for CASSPMTSSGGRETQYF. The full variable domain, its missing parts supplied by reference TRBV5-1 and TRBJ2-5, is KAGVTQTPRYLIKTRGQQVTLSCSPISGHRSVSWYQQTPGQGLQFLFEYFSETQRNKGNFPGRFSGRQFSNSRSEMNVSTLELGDSALYLCASSPMTSSGGRETQYFGPGTRLLVL.

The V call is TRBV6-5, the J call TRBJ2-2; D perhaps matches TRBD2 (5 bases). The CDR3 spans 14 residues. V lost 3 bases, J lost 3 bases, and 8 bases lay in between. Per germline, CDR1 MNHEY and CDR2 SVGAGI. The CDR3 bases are TGTGCCAGCAGTTATTCCGGGGACACCGGGGAGCTGTTTTTT. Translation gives CASSYSGDTGELFF.

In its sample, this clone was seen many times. CDR3 nucleotide sequence: TGTGCCAGCAGCCACTACAAGGGGGGGGGCTACGAGCAGTACTTC. It codes for CASSHYKGGGYEQYF. The chain uses TRBV11-2 and TRBJ2-7; maybe TRBD2 (7 bases). CDR1 SGHAT and CDR2 FQNNGV come from the germline V gene. The CDR3 length is 15 residues. Trimming pared 5 bases from V and 3 bases from J, leaving 17 bases between.